This T cell receptor (beta chain) comes out of a study of T cell changes during pregnancy in multiple sclerosis. Sequencing used immunoSEQ multiplex PCR; TCRdb keeps in-frame clones, though not all of them. Of 45,000 to 60,000 clones in the sample, approximately 90% were seen once. The V gene's germline CDR1 is SGHTA and CDR2 FQGNSA. The CDR3 extends over 15 amino acids. V was pared by 1 base and J by 4 bases, with 6 bases of the junction left unmatched. The J gene is TRBJ2-7, the V gene TRBV7-2; 8 bases fit TRBD1. Material: peripheral blood, obtained in the first trimester of pregnancy. The sequence came from a female donor with multiple sclerosis, enrolled in a pregnancy study. CDR3 amino acids: CASSLEWTGRYEQYF. CDR3 nucleotides: TGTGCCAGCAGCTTAGAATGGACAGGGCGGTACGAGCAGTACTTC.